Each of the 10 T cell receptor beta chains below was sequenced from the same sample in a study of T cells in Graves' hyperthyroidism and ophthalmopathy. Amplified TCR beta CDR3 regions derived from RNA transcripts. Carried out on the TCR CDR3, a first-round RT-PCR used the HTBI primer set. One entry per CDR3 protein results from TCRdb running MiXCR on the multiplex PCR reads. The repertoire has fewer than 400,000 distinct CDR3 sequences, over 13% of them found once; the top ten carry 25% to 30%. The sample consisted of blood. Receptors originate from a man aged 45 to 65 with Graves' ophthalmopathy.

The chain carries TRBV9 and TRBJ2-3, with unresolved D. Trimming cost V 4 bases and J 5 bases, with 11 bases left between them. This CDR3 contains 13 residues. Germline CDR1 reads SGDLS; CDR2 reads YYNGEE. The CDR3 is CASSPHPGDTQYF. DNA for the CDR3: TGTGCCAGCAGCCCGCACCCAGGAGATACGCAGTATTTT.

Comment on this clonotype: A much larger clone sits a single nucleotide away, making a read error possible. The chain links TRBV13 to TRBJ2-7; either TRBD1 or TRBD2 may fit D (5 bases each). The V gene's germline CDR1 is PRHDT and CDR2 FYEKMQ (reference sequence). The CDR3 has 15 amino acids. V dropped 5 bases and J dropped 2 bases, with 16 bases sitting between them. The CDR3 DNA follows: TGTGCCAGCAGCCTCCGGGACCCCGGCCCCTACGAGCAGTACTTC. Protein sequence: CASSLRDPGPYEQYF.

At least ten counts were recorded for this clonotype. V and J are TRBV3-1 and TRBJ2-7; 8 bases map to TRBD1. The trim removed 1 base at V and 2 bases at J, leaving 7 bases unmatched. The CDR3 is made up of 16 amino acids. Per germline, CDR1 LGHDT and CDR2 YNNKEL (reference sequence). This CDR3 reads CASSQGGQGFPYEQYF. The CDR3 DNA reads TGTGCCAGCAGCCAAGGCGGACAGGGCTTTCCCTACGAGCAGTACTTC.

In its sample, this clonotype was seen a few times. The chain recombines TRBV5-5 with TRBJ1-2; 7 positions match TRBD1. Germline trimming cut 4 bases from V and 8 bases from J; bases unmatched to any gene: 14. CDR3 length: 15 residues. Per the germline V gene, CDR1 is SGHKS and CDR2 is YYEKEE (reference sequence). CDR3 loop: CASSPHRGPSVGYTF. The CDR3 DNA sequence: TGTGCCAGCAGCCCGCACAGGGGTCCATCAGTGGGCTACACCTTC.

This clonotype has ten or more counts. The chain links TRBV11-2 to TRBJ2-7, with 7 bases lining up with TRBD2. The CDR3 consists of 15 residues. The germline V gene encodes CDR1 SGHAT and CDR2 FQNNGV. With 0 bases clipped from V and 3 bases from J, the junction kept 5 bases outside the gene matches. The CDR3 protein is CASSLDATSYYEQYF. The CDR3 DNA reads as TGTGCCAGCAGCTTAGATGCGACTAGCTACTACGAGCAGTACTTC.

This clonotype turned up a few times. This chain connects TRBV14 to TRBJ2-3, with D uncertain. This CDR3 has 15 amino acids. The germline V gene has CDR1 SGHDN and CDR2 FVKESK. V was pared by 1 base and J by 2 bases, with 10 bases between. The CDR3 reads CASSQVGGFTDTQYF. CDR3 DNA: TGTGCCAGCAGCCAAGTCGGCGGTTTCACAGATACGCAGTATTTT.

This chain connects TRBV24-1 to TRBJ2-5; perhaps TRBD1 as D (5 bases). Between the trimmed V and J ends, which lost 5 bases and 4 bases, there was a span of 10 bases. CDR1 is KGHDR and CDR2 is SFDVKD in the germline V gene. The CDR3 consists of 13 residues. In DNA form, the CDR3 reads TGTGCCACCAGTGGGCCAGGGCGAGAGACCCAGTACTTC. Translating it yields CATSGPGRETQYF.

The sample holds many counts of this clonotype. The V gene is TRBV13, the J gene TRBJ2-7; D might be TRBD1 (6 bases). From germline, CDR1 is PRHDT and CDR2 FYEKMQ (reference sequence). The CDR3 is made up of 14 amino acids. V lost 5 bases and J lost 5, with 16 bases in between. The CDR3 protein is CASSPTHRVNEQYF. The CDR3 region has the DNA TGTGCCAGCAGCCCGACACACAGGGTTAACGAGCAGTACTTC.

This clonotype came up many times. The rearrangement joins TRBV5-1 to TRBJ2-5, with TRBD2 matching 7 bases. Germline V CDR1 and CDR2: SGHRS, YFSETQ. The CDR3 runs to 12 residues. V lost 4 bases and J lost 4; bases outside the gene matches: 1. CDR3 DNA sequence: TGCGCCAGCAGCGGGGGGGGAGAGACCCAGTACTTC. It yields the protein CASSGGGETQYF.

This clonotype occurred a few times. V is TRBV27 and J is TRBJ1-2; 7 bases fit TRBD1. The V and J ends lost 3 bases and 6 bases, in that order; junction bases with no gene match: 16. CDR3 length: 17 residues. Germline lookup yields CDR1 MNHEY and CDR2 SMNVEV (reference sequence). The CDR3 coding sequence is TGTGCCAGCAGTTTTGTATCCCATGAGGGGGCCAAGGATGGCTACACCTTC. Residues: CASSFVSHEGAKDGYTF.